These 3 T cell receptor beta chains were all obtained from the same sample, sequenced in a study of T cell responses to AZD1222 COVID-19 vaccine. Only in-frame clones appear in the TCRdb table, and some are missing; sequencing was by immunoSEQ multiplex PCR. The sample lists 200,000 to 250,000 clones; roughly 94% were seen once. Sequenced here: peripheral blood, sampled 28 days after the second dose of the MenACWY control vaccine. The receptors here all came from an adult who received the MenACWY meningococcal vaccine as a control.

V usage is TRBV28 and J usage is TRBJ1-6, with D possibly matching TRBD1 (6 bases). Trimming shortened V by 3 bases and J by 6 bases, and 12 bases separated the two germline ends. Germline values: CDR1 MDHEN, CDR2 SYDVKM. CDR3 length: 15 amino acids. In DNA, the CDR3 is TGTGCCAGCAGTTTTGGCGGACAGTTTAATTCACCCCTCCACTTT. This encodes CASSFGGQFNSPLHF.

This chain uses TRBV30 with TRBJ1-2, with unresolved D. In germline, CDR1 is GTSNPN, CDR2 SVGIG (reference sequence). The CDR3 runs to 11 residues. CDR3 nucleotide sequence: TGTGGGAGTATCAGCGGGGATGGCTACACCTTC. It yields the protein CGSISGDGYTF.

V usage is TRBV4-1 and J usage is TRBJ1-3; 7 bases are shared with TRBD1. The CDR3 totals 15 residues. Unmatched junction bases numbered 4, after V lost 2 bases and J lost 3 bases. From germline, CDR1 is MGHRA and CDR2 YSYEKL. This chain's CDR3 is CASSQSGQSGNTIYF. CDR3 nucleotides: TGCGCCAGCAGCCAATCGGGACAGAGTGGAAACACCATATATTTT.